The 22 T cell receptor beta chains listed next were all sequenced from one sample in a study of chemoradiotherapy in HPV16-positive cancers. Assay: immunoSEQ multiplex PCR; the TCRdb copy retains only in-frame clones and omits some. The sample includes under 10,000 clones, approximately 88% of them seen just once. The specimen was blood, collected from a patient who underwent chemoradiotherapy. Source of these receptors: a human donor with HPV-associated anogenital cancer.

The V gene is TRBV4-1, the J gene TRBJ1-1, with 8 bases matching TRBD1. The CDR3 extends over 14 amino acids. The V gene end was trimmed by 4 bases and the J gene end by 5 bases; junction bases not matched to a gene: 6. CDR1 MGHRA and CDR2 YSYEKL come from the germline V gene. CDR3 protein: CASSLGQGLTEAFF. The CDR3 DNA follows: TGCGCCAGCAGCCTAGGACAGGGTTTGACTGAAGCTTTCTTT.

The chain couples TRBV10-2 to TRBJ2-7; TRBD1 matches 10 bases. Germline V lookup: CDR1 WSHSY, CDR2 SAAADI. The V segment lost 8 bases and the J segment 5 bases; nucleotides outside the gene matches: 9. The CDR3 sequence is 14 residues long. This CDR3 reads CASQPGTGENEQYF. CDR3 sequence (DNA): TGCGCCAGCCAACCAGGGACAGGGGAAAACGAGCAGTACTTC.

The V and J genes are TRBV29-1 and TRBJ1-3; 8 bases map to TRBD1. Per the germline V gene, CDR1 is SQVTM and CDR2 is ANQGSEA. The CDR3 has 13 amino acids. The J segment lost 2 bases and the V segment lost 7 bases, leaving 4 bases of the junction unmatched. CDR3 nucleotide sequence: TGCAGCGCCTACAGGGGGGCTGGAAACACCATATATTTT. Its translation: CSAYRGAGNTIYF.

The chain uses TRBV6-6 and TRBJ2-2; TRBD1 matches at 11 bases. The CDR3 is made up of 15 amino acids. From germline, CDR1 is MNHNY and CDR2 SVGAGI (reference sequence). With 6 bases clipped from V and 3 bases from J, the junction kept 3 bases outside the gene matches. CDR3 loop: CASRSGQGDTGELFF. CDR3 bases: TGTGCCAGCAGGTCGGGACAGGGGGACACCGGGGAGCTGTTTTTT.

Only a few counts were recorded for this clone. This sequence joins TRBV6-1 and TRBJ1-1; tentative D call: TRBD1 (5 bases). The CDR3 length is 12 residues. Per the germline V gene, CDR1 is MNHNS and CDR2 is SASEGT. Trimming pared 6 bases from V and 6 bases from J, leaving 11 bases between. CDR3 in amino acids: CASSEMGAEAFF. CDR3 coding DNA: TGTGCCAGCAGCGAAATGGGGGCTGAAGCTTTCTTT.

V gene TRBV5-1 combines with J gene TRBJ2-3; TRBD1 agrees at 7 bases. Germline lookup yields CDR1 SGHRS and CDR2 YFSETQ. After removal of 3 bases from V and 1 base from J, the junction contained 2 bases not matched to a gene. The CDR3 has 14 residues. The CDR3 DNA reads TGCGCCAGCAGCTCCGACAGGGGCACAGATACGCAGTATTTT. As protein: CASSSDRGTDTQYF.

The gene calls are TRBV6-6 and TRBJ2-3, with TRBD1 identical over 9 bases. The germline V gene has CDR1 MNHNY and CDR2 SVGAGI (reference sequence). The length of the CDR3 is 14 residues. V shed 5 bases and J 2 bases; nucleotides not matched to a gene: 2. CDR3: CASSQQGATDTQYF. For the CDR3, the DNA is TGTGCCAGCAGTCAACAGGGGGCCACAGATACGCAGTATTTT.

This rearrangement joins TRBV5-5 to TRBJ1-6; D is ambiguous. The germline V and J ends were trimmed by 2 bases and 8 bases, with 8 bases remaining between them. Germline V gives CDR1 SGHKS, CDR2 YYEKEE (reference sequence). CDR3 length: 13 amino acids. CDR3 region: CASSLYSDSPLHF. In nucleotides, the CDR3 is TGTGCCAGCAGCTTATACAGTGATTCACCCCTCCACTTT.

In the case of this clone: Germline is not matched at one junction end, which may reflect a read error. The chain combines TRBV6-5 with TRBJ1-5; D remains unclear. From germline, CDR1 is MNHEY and CDR2 SVGAGI. The CDR3 spans 12 residues. CDR3 amino acids: CASSQSIQPQHF. The CDR3 DNA sequence: TGTGCCAGCAGTCAAAGCATTCAGCCCCAGCATTTT.

This clone was observed a single time. The V call is TRBV10-1, the J call TRBJ2-1; unclear D gene. CDR3 length equals 13 residues. CDR1 and CDR2 (germline): WNHNN, SYGVQD (reference sequence). Between the trimmed V and J ends, which lost 3 bases and 7 bases, there was a span of 10 bases. Here the CDR3 DNA reads TGCGCCAGCAGTGACCGGGCTTCAAATGAGCAGTTCTTC. Translating it yields CASSDRASNEQFF.

The chain has TRBV5-5 and TRBJ1-2, with D uncertain. The V gene lost 4 bases and the J gene lost 6 bases, with 13 bases spanning the gap. Germline CDR1 is SGHKS and CDR2 is YYEKEE (reference sequence). The CDR3 contains 13 residues. CDR3 sequence (DNA): TGTGCCAGCAGCCTGGGTCCCAACGATGGCTACACCTTC. This gives the protein CASSLGPNDGYTF.

This chain links TRBV6-1 with TRBJ1-4, with D unresolved. Germline-derived CDR1 and CDR2 are MNHNS and SASEGT. This CDR3 spans 14 amino acids. With 5 bases removed from V and 10 bases from J, the gap between germline ends came to 17 bases. In nucleotides, the CDR3 is TGTGCCAGCAGTCTTGGCGTGTTAGGCGGAAAACTGTTTTTT. Its translation is CASSLGVLGGKLFF.

This clone was seen a single time. The gene calls are TRBV6-5 and TRBJ1-2; 10 nucleotides match TRBD1. CDR1 is MNHEY and CDR2 is SVGAGI in the germline V gene. The trim removed 7 bases at V and 5 bases at J, leaving 10 bases unmatched. The CDR3 runs 15 residues. DNA for the CDR3: TGTGCCAGCATAAGCTTAGGGACAGGGGATTATGGCTACACCTTC. Translation gives CASISLGTGDYGYTF.

The V call is TRBV10-2, the J call TRBJ2-1, with TRBD1 matching over 11 bases. The CDR3 consists of 14 residues. The junction had 1 base not matched to a gene; V was cut back by 3 bases and J by 6 bases. In germline, CDR1 is WSHSY, CDR2 SAAADI. CDR3 in DNA: TGCGCCAGCAGTGAAGGGACAGGGGGCAATGAGCAGTTCTTC. It translates to CASSEGTGGNEQFF.

Concerning this clone itself: This sample includes further DNA sequences coding for the same CDR3. The chain carries TRBV6-5 and TRBJ1-2; weak D call: TRBD1 (5 bases). Trimming pared 6 bases from V and 8 bases from J, leaving 22 bases between. The germline gives CDR1 MNHEY, CDR2 SVGAGI. CDR3 size: 15 residues. CDR3 in DNA: TGTGCCAGCAGCCCATACCCCCCCGGGAAGGGGGGCTACACCTTC. It specifies CASSPYPPGKGGYTF.

Note on this clone: At one end the junction does not follow the germline gene, possibly because of a read error. This rearrangement joins TRBV4-1 to TRBJ2-1; the D gene is possibly TRBD2 (5 bases). The length of the CDR3 is 11 residues. Germline-derived CDR1 and CDR2 are MGHRA and YSYEKL. The CDR3 DNA reads TGCGCCAGCAGCCTCCATCAGGACTTCGTCTTC. It codes for CASSLHQDFVF.

The rearrangement uses TRBV28 and TRBJ2-3; TRBD2 aligns across 9 bases. The CDR3 runs 14 residues. Per germline, CDR1 MDHEN and CDR2 SYDVKM. Losses at the gene ends were 8 bases for V and 2 bases for J; bases not matched to a gene: 5. CDR3 sequence reads: CASQGLAYTDTQYF. CDR3 in DNA: TGTGCCAGCCAAGGACTAGCGTACACAGATACGCAGTATTTT.

The V gene is TRBV29-1, the J gene TRBJ2-7; 11 bases map to TRBD2. CDR3 length: 16 amino acids. Trimming removed 2 bases from V and 1 base from J; junction bases left unmatched: 7. Looked up from germline, CDR1 is SQVTM and CDR2 is ANQGSEA. The CDR3 sequence: CSVEHTLAGGSYEQYF. DNA for the CDR3: TGCAGCGTTGAACACACGCTAGCGGGAGGTTCCTACGAGCAGTACTTC.

V gene TRBV19 combines with J gene TRBJ2-3; 11 nucleotides line up with TRBD2. Germline trimming cut 6 bases from V and 6 bases from J; bases unmatched to any gene: 14. Germline values: CDR1 LNHDA, CDR2 SQIVND (reference sequence). This CDR3 is built from 17 residues. In DNA, the CDR3 is TGTGCCAGTAGCCAAAGGGCACTAGCGGGAGAAGGGGATACGCAGTATTTT. Amino acid sequence: CASSQRALAGEGDTQYF.

The sample holds one count of this clone. The chain uses TRBV5-4 and TRBJ2-3; D is undetermined. The CDR3 is 13 residues long. Germline loops: CDR1 SGHNT, CDR2 YYREEE (reference sequence). V lost 5 bases and J 5 bases, leaving 12 bases between the germline ends. Here the CDR3 DNA reads TGTGCCAGCAGATCCCGGACCGGAGATACGCAGTATTTT. Its protein product is CASRSRTGDTQYF.

V and J are TRBV7-9 and TRBJ2-5, with 13 nucleotides matching TRBD2. V lost 5 bases to trimming and J lost 7 bases; unmatched junction nucleotides: 7. CDR1 and CDR2 from the germline V gene are SEHNR and FQNEAQ (reference sequence). The CDR3 length is 15 residues. In DNA, the CDR3 is TGTGCCAGCAGCCCTGGACTAGCGGGAGTTGTGACCCAGTACTTC. It translates to CASSPGLAGVVTQYF.

The V and J genes are TRBV21-1 and TRBJ1-1; TRBD1 reflects the table's D call only, with no check against the DNA. TRBV21-1 is reported as a pseudogene. The CDR3 is made up of 17 amino acids. The CDR3 reads CASSILHGTGTSTEAFF. CDR3 bases: TGTGCCAGCAGCATACTCCATGGGACAGGGACGAGCACTGAAGCTTTCTTT.